The next 9 T cell receptor beta chains were all read from a single sample in a study of T cell repertoires in cytomegalovirus infection (dated by TCRdb to between 2019 and 2020). Sequencing was carried out with an Illumina HiSeq 1500. Using fastp at Q25 and MiXCR, TCRdb reprocessed the public reads and kept productive beta chains. Rows merge per CDR3 protein into single entries with the most common DNA and genes. The sample table records 500,000 to 600,000 distinct CDR3 sequences; approximately 15% of these occur just once. The ten largest clonotypes hold 24% of the sample. The sequenced material came from CD8+ T cells from PBMCs. The receptors stem from a human donor in good health (CMV status not recorded). Some clones in this sample may be carry-over from other donors' samples.

Only a few counts were recorded for this clonotype. The chain links TRBV27 to TRBJ2-7; 9 bases map to TRBD2. CDR1 is MNHEY, CDR2 SMNVEV, per germline (reference sequence). V lost 5 bases to trimming and J lost 7 bases; unmatched junction nucleotides: 6. This CDR3 is 13 amino acids long. The CDR3 is CASSLAGGREQYF. The CDR3 nucleotides are TGTGCCAGCAGTCTCGCGGGGGGGCGGGAGCAGTACTTC.

As for this clonotype: A much larger clone differs from this one at a single base, so this may be a read error. The rearrangement uses TRBV7-9 and TRBJ2-7; 7 nucleotides line up with TRBD1. The V gene end was trimmed by 4 bases and the J gene end by 4 bases; junction bases not matched to a gene: 7. Germline V gene data show CDR1 as SEHNR and CDR2 as FQNEAQ (reference sequence). The CDR3 runs 14 residues. CDR3 in amino acids: CASSSRDREYEQYF. The CDR3 DNA reads as TGTGCCAGCAGCTCCCGGGACAGAGAATACGAGCAGTACTTC.

This clonotype was seen ten or more times. CDR3 in amino acids: CASSLSGLANTGELFF. The CDR3 DNA sequence: TGTGCCAGCAGCTTATCGGGGTTAGCGAACACCGGGGAGCTGTTTTTT. The chain employs TRBV7-6 and TRBJ2-2; possible D gene TRBD2, 5 bases. V lost 2 bases, J lost 0 bases, and 10 bases lay in between. The CDR3 extends over 16 amino acids. Germline V lookup: CDR1 SGHVS, CDR2 FNYEAQ.

This clonotype was found a few times. The chain employs TRBV11-2 and TRBJ2-7; a weak D match, TRBD1 (5 bases). This CDR3 region has 15 residues. The germline CDR1 and CDR2 sequences are SGHAT and FQNNGV. V dropped 9 bases and J dropped 0 bases, with 18 bases sitting between them. The CDR3 is CASSPEDTPSYEQYF. CDR3 sequence (DNA): TGTGCCAGTTCCCCCGAGGACACCCCCTCCTACGAGCAGTACTTC.

In its sample, this clonotype was seen many times. The CDR3 spells CASGLVAGPKNIQYF. CDR3 in DNA: TGTGCTAGTGGTTTGGTGGCAGGGCCCAAAAACATTCAGTACTTC. The chain has TRBV12-5 and TRBJ2-4, with D tentatively TRBD1 (5 bases). Germline lookup yields CDR1 LGHNT and CDR2 FRNRAP. Trimming took off 0 bases at V and 2 bases at J, with 8 bases between the two ends. The CDR3 has 15 residues.

This clonotype was seen repeatedly, ten times or more. The J gene is TRBJ2-7, the V gene TRBV12-3 or TRBV12-4, with unresolved D. The CDR3 covers 13 residues. Trimming stripped 6 bases from V and 3 bases from J, with 12 bases between. The CDR3 is CASRLGQNYEQYF. The CDR3 bases are TGTGCCAGCAGGCTTGGGCAGAACTACGAGCAGTACTTC.

The sample holds many counts of this clonotype. The chain is built from TRBV28 and TRBJ2-5, with TRBD2 identical over 8 bases. This CDR3 spans 15 amino acids. V shed 2 bases, J shed 4 bases, and the junction held 6 bases outside the gene matches. Germline V gene sequence: CDR1 MDHEN, CDR2 SYDVKM. The DNA for the CDR3 is TGTGCCAGCAGTTTACAGCGGGAGAGTGTAGAGACCCAGTACTTC. Its protein is CASSLQRESVETQYF.

This chain links TRBV24-1 with TRBJ1-2, with no clear D. Trimming took off 0 bases at V and 7 bases at J, with 5 bases between the two ends. Germline assignment: CDR1 KGHDR and CDR2 SFDVKD. The CDR3 runs 12 residues. DNA for the CDR3: TGTGCCACCAGTGATTTGGGCATTGGCTACACCTTC. Translation gives CATSDLGIGYTF.

The table lists this clonotype with a few counts. This rearrangement joins TRBV5-4 to TRBJ2-2; 8 bases line up with TRBD2. The germline V gene encodes CDR1 SGHNT and CDR2 YYREEE (reference sequence). CDR3 length: 17 residues. The J segment lost 3 bases and the V segment lost 6 bases, leaving 13 bases of the junction unmatched. The CDR3 sequence is CASTHSPPGGDTGELFF. In DNA form, the CDR3 reads TGTGCCAGCACTCATTCCCCTCCGGGAGGGGACACCGGGGAGCTGTTTTTT.